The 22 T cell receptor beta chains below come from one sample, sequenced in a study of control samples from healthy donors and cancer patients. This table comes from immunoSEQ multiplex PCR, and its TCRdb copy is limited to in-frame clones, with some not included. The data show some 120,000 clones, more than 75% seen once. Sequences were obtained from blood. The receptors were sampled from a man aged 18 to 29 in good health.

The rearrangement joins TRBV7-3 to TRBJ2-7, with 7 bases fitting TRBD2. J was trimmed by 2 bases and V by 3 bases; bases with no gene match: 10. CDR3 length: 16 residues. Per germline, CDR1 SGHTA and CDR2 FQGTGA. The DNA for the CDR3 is TGTGCCAGCAGCTTGGAAGGGTTAGCGGGCGCCTACGAGCAGTACTTC. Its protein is CASSLEGLAGAYEQYF.

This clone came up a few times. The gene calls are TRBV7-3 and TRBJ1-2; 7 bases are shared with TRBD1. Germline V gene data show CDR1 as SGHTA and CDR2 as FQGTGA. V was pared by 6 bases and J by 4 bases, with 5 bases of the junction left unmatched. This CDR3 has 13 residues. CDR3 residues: CASRGDSFYGYTF. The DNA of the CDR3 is TGTGCCAGCAGGGGGGACAGCTTCTATGGCTACACCTTC.

In nucleotides, the CDR3 is TGTGCCAGCAGCCCCAAGACAGGGAACACTGAAGCTTTCTTT. This gives the protein CASSPKTGNTEAFF. This chain joins TRBV6-5 and TRBJ1-1; perhaps TRBD1 as D (6 bases). The length of the CDR3 is 14 residues. Germline V lookup: CDR1 MNHEY, CDR2 SVGAGI. Trimming took off 6 bases at V and 1 base at J, with 12 bases between the two ends.

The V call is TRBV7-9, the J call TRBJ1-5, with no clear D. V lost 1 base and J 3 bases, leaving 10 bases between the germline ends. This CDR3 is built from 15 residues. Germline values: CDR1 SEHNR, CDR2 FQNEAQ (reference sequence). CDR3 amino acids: CASSLGSRDNQPQHF. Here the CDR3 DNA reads TGTGCCAGCAGCTTAGGGTCCAGAGACAATCAGCCCCAGCATTTT.

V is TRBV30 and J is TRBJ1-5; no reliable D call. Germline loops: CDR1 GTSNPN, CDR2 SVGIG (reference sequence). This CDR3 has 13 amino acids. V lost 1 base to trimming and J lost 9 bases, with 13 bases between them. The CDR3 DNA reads TGTGCCTGGAGTGAAGGGATGCCGGGGCCCCAGCATTTT. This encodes CAWSEGMPGPQHF.

Here the CDR3 DNA reads TGTGCCAGCAGTGACCAGGGCCAGCGGAGGAGCTCCTACAATGAGCAGTTCTTC. Translation: CASSDQGQRRSSYNEQFF. The rearrangement uses TRBV25-1 and TRBJ2-1; D might be TRBD1 or TRBD2, each matching 5 bases. CDR1 is MGHDK and CDR2 is SYGVNS in the germline V gene. The CDR3 has 18 amino acids. Trimming removed 3 bases from V and 0 bases from J, with 18 bases in between.

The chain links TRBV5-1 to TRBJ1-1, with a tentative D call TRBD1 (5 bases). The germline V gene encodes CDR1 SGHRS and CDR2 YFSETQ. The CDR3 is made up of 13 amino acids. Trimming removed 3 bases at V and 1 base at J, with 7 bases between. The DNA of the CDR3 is TGCGCCAGCAGCTCCGGACAGAACACTGAAGCTTTCTTT. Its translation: CASSSGQNTEAFF. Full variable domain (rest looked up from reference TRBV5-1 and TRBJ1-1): KAGVTQTPRYLIKTRGQQVTLSCSPISGHRSVSWYQQTPGQGLQFLFEYFSETQRNKGNFPGRFSGRQFSNSRSEMNVSTLELGDSALYLCASSSGQNTEAFFGQGTRLTVV.

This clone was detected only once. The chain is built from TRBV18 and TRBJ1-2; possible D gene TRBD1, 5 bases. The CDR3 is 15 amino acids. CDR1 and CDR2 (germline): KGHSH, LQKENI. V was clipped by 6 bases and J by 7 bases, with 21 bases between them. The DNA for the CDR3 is TGTGCCAGCTCCCCGGGACTGAAGCTACTAGGTGGCTACACCTTC. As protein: CASSPGLKLLGGYTF.

CDR3 DNA sequence: TGTGCCAGCAGGAGTGCTGGGGCCAACGTCCTGACTTTC. Its protein product is CASRSAGANVLTF. The chain uses TRBV6-5 and TRBJ2-6; no clear D. This CDR3 has 13 residues. Germline V gene sequence: CDR1 MNHEY, CDR2 SVGAGI. Trimming shortened V by 6 bases and J by 2 bases, and 5 bases separated the two germline ends.

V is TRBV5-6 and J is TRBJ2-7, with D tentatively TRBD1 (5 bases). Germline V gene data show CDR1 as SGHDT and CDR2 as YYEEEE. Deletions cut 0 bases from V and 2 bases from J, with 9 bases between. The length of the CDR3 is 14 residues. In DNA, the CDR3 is TGTGCCAGCAGCTTGGCAACAGGTACCTACGAGCAGTACTTC. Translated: CASSLATGTYEQYF.

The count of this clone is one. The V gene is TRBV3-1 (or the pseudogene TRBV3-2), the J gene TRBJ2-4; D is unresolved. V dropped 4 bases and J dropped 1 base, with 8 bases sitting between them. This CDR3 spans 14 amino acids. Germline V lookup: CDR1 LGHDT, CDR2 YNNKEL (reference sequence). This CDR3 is CASSPGRAKNIQYF. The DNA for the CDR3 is TGTGCCAGCAGCCCCGGTCGGGCCAAAAACATTCAGTACTTC.

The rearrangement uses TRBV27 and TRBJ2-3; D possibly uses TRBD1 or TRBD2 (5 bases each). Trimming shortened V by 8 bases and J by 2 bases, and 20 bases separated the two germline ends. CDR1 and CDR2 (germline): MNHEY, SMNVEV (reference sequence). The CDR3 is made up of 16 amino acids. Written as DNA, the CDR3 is TGTGCCAGCCGGGGCCGCCCGTCACCCCTCACAGATACGCAGTATTTT. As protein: CASRGRPSPLTDTQYF.

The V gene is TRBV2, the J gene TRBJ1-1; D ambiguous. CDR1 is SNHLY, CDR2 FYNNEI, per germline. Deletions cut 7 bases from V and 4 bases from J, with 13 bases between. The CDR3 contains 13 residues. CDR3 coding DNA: TGTGCCAGCATTAGGACCGGTGGCACTGAAGCTTTCTTT. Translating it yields CASIRTGGTEAFF.

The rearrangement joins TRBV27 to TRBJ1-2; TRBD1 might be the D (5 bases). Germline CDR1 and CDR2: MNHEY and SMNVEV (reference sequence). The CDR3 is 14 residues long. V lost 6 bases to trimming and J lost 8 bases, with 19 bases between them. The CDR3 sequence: CASSPDWGRDGYTF. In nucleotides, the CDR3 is TGTGCCAGCAGCCCCGACTGGGGGAGGGACGGCTACACCTTC.

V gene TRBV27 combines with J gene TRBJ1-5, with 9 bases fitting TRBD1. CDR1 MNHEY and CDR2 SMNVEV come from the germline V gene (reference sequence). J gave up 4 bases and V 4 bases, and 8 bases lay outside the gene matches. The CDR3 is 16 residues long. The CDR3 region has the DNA TGTGCCAGCAGTTCCTCCGGGACAGGGAGGAATCAGCCCCAGCATTTT. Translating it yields CASSSSGTGRNQPQHF.

Written as DNA, the CDR3 is TGTGCTCTGGAGCCAAATGGGGACACTGAAGCTTTCTTT. This gives the protein CALEPNGDTEAFF. The chain combines TRBV30 with TRBJ1-1; D remains unclear. CDR1 is GTSNPN, CDR2 SVGIG, per germline (reference sequence). This CDR3 is built from 13 residues. The whole variable domain, filled in from reference TRBV30 and TRBJ1-1, reads SQTIHQWPATLVQPVGSPLSLECTVEGTSNPNLYWYRQAAGRGLQLLFYSVGIGQISSEVPQNLSASRPQDRQFILSSKKLLLSDSGFYLCALEPNGDTEAFFGQGTRLTVV.

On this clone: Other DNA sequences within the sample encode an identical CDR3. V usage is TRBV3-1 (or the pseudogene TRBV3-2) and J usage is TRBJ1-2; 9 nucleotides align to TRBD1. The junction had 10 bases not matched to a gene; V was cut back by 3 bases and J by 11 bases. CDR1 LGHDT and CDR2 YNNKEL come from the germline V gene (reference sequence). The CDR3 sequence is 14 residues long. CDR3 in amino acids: CASSQRDRESGYTF. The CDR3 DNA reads TGTGCCAGCAGCCAGCGGGACAGGGAGAGTGGTTACACCTTC.

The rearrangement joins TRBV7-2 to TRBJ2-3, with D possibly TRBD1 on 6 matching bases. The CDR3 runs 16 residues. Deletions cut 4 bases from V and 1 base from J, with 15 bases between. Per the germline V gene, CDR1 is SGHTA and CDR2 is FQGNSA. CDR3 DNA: TGTGCCAGCAGCTCCGCCGGACAGCCAGGCACAGATACGCAGTATTTT. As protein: CASSSAGQPGTDTQYF.

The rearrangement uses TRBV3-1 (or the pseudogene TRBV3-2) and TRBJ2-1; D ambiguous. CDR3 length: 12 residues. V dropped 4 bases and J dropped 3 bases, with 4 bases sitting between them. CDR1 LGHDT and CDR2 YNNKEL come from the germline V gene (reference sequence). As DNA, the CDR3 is TGTGCCAGCAGCCCCGACTACAATGAGCAGTTCTTC. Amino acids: CASSPDYNEQFF.

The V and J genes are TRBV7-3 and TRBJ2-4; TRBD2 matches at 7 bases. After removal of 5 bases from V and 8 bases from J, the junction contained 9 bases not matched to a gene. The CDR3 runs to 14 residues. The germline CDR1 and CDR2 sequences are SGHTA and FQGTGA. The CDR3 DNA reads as TGTGCCAGCAGCCTAGGACTAGGGAATGACATTCAGTACTTC. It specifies CASSLGLGNDIQYF.

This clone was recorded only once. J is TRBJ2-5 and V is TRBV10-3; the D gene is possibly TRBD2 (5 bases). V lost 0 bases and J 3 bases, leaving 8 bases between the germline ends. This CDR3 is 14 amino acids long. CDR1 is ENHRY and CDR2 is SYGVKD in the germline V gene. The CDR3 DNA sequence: TGTGCCATCAGTGAGTCGAACGGGAAAGAGACCCAGTACTTC. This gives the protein CAISESNGKETQYF.

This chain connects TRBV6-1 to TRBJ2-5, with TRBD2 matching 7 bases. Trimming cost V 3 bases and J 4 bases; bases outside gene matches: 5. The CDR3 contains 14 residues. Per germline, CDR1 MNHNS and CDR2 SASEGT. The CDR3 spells CASSDGGEIETQYF. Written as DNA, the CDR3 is TGTGCCAGCAGTGATGGGGGGGAAATAGAGACCCAGTACTTC.